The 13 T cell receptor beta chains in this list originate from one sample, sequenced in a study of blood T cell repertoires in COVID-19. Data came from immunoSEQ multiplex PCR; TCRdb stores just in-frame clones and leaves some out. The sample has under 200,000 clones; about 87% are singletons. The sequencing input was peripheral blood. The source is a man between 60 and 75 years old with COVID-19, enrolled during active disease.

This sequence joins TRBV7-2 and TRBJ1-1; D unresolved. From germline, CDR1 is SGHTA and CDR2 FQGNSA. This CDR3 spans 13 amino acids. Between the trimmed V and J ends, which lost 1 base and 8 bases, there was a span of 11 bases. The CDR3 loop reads CASSLERGGEAFF. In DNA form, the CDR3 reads TGTGCCAGCAGCTTAGAACGGGGTGGGGAAGCTTTCTTT.

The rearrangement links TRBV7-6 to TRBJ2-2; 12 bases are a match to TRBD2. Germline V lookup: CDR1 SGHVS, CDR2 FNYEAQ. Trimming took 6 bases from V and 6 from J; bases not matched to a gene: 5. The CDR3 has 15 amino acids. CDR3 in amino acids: CASRPTSGGPGELFF. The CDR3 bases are TGTGCCAGCAGACCTACTAGCGGGGGGCCCGGGGAGCTGTTTTTT.

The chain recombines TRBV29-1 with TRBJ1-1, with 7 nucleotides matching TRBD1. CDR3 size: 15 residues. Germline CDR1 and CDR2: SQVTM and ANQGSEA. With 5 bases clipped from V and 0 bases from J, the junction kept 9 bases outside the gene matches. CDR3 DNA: TGCAGCGTTTCCCGGGACAGAGCACTGAACACTGAAGCTTTCTTT. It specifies CSVSRDRALNTEAFF.

CDR3 bases: TGTGCCAGCAGCCACCCTAGCGGGAGTCTGGACGAGCAGTACTTC. This encodes CASSHPSGSLDEQYF. The rearrangement links TRBV4-2 to TRBJ2-7, with 10 bases identical to TRBD2. Germline V lookup: CDR1 LGHNA, CDR2 YNFKEQ. This CDR3 comprises 15 residues. With 3 bases clipped from V and 5 bases from J, the junction kept 7 bases outside the gene matches.

The CDR3 DNA sequence: TGTGCCAGCAGCTTGGAGTTTTGGAGGAGCACAGATACGCAGTATTTT. Encoded protein: CASSLEFWRSTDTQYF. The rearrangement joins TRBV5-5 to TRBJ2-3; D perhaps matches TRBD2 (5 bases). Trimming stripped 0 bases from V and 0 bases from J, with 11 bases between. The germline gives CDR1 SGHKS, CDR2 YYEKEE (reference sequence). The CDR3 consists of 16 residues.

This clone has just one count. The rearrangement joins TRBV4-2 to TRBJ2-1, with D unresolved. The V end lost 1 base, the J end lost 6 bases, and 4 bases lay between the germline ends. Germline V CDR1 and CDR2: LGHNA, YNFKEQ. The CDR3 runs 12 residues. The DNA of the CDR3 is TGTGCCAGCAGCCAAGCCTCCAATGAGCAGTTCTTC. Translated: CASSQASNEQFF.

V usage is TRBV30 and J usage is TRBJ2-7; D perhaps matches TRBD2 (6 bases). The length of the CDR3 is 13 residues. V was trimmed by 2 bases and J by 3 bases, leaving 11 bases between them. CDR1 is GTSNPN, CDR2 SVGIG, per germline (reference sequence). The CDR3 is CAWSSGWNYEQYF. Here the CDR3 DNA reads TGTGCCTGGAGTAGCGGGTGGAACTACGAGCAGTACTTC.

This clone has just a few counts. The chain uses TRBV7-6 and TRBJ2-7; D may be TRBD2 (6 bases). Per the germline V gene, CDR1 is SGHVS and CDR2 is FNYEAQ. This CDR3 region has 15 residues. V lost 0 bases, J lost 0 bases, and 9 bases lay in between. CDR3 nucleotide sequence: TGTGCCAGCAGCTTAGCGCTAGCGACCTCCTACGAGCAGTACTTC. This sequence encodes CASSLALATSYEQYF.

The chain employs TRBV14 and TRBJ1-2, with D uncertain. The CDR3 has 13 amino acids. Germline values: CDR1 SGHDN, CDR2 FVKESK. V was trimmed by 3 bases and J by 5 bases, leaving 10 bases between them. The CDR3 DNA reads TGTGCCAGCAGCCAGAGCGCCAATTATGGCTACACCTTC. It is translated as CASSQSANYGYTF.

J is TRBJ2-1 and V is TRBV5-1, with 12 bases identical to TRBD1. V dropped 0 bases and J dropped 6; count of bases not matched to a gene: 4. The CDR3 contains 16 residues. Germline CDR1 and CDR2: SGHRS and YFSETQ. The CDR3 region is CASSLGGTGGRNEQFF. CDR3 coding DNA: TGCGCCAGCAGCTTGGGAGGGACAGGGGGCCGCAATGAGCAGTTCTTC. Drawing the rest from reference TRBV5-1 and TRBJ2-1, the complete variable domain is KAGVTQTPRYLIKTRGQQVTLSCSPISGHRSVSWYQQTPGQGLQFLFEYFSETQRNKGNFPGRFSGRQFSNSRSEMNVSTLELGDSALYLCASSLGGTGGRNEQFFGPGTRLTVL.

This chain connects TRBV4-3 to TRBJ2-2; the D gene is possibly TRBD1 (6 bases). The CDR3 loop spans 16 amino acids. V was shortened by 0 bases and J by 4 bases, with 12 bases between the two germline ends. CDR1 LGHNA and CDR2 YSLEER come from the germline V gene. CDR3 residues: CASSQDKGVGTGELFF. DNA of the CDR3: TGCGCCAGCAGCCAAGATAAGGGGGTGGGCACCGGGGAGCTGTTTTTT.

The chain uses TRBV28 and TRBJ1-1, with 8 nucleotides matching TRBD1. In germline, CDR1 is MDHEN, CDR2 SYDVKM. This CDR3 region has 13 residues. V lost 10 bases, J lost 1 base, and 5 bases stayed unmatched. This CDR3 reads CATKGQENTEAFF. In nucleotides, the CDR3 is TGTGCCACCAAGGGACAGGAGAACACTGAAGCTTTCTTT.

The CDR3 nucleotides are TGTGCCAGCAGTAAATGGGACACGCAGTTGAACACTGAAGCTTTCTTT. Its translation: CASSKWDTQLNTEAFF. J is TRBJ1-1 and V is TRBV9; TRBD1 is a possible D gene (6 bases). The germline V gene encodes CDR1 SGDLS and CDR2 YYNGEE. Trimming shortened V by 5 bases and J by 0 bases, and 17 bases separated the two germline ends. This CDR3 comprises 16 residues. The entire variable domain, with the rest obtained from reference TRBV9 and TRBJ1-1, is as follows: DSGVTQTPKHLITATGQRVTLRCSPRSGDLSVYWYQQSLDQGLQFLIQYYNGEERAKGNILERFSAQQFPDLHSELNLSSLELGDSALYFCASSKWDTQLNTEAFFGQGTRLTVV.